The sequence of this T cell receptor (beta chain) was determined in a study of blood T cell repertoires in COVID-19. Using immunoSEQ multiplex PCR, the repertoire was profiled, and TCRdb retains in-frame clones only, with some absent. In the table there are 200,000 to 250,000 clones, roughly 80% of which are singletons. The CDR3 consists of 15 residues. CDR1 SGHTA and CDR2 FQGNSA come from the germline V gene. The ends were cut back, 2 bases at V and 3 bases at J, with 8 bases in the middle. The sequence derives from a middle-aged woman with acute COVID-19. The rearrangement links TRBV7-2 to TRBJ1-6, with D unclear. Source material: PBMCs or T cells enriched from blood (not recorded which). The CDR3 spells CASSLRPGYNSPLHF. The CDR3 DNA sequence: TGTGCCAGCAGCTTAAGACCGGGCTATAATTCACCCCTCCACTTT. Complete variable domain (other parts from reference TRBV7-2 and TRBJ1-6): GAGVSQSPSNKVTEKGKDVELRCDPISGHTALYWYRQSLGQGLEFLIYFQGNSAPDKSGLPSDRFSAERTGGSVSTLTIQRTQQEDSAVYLCASSLRPGYNSPLHFGNGTRLTVT.